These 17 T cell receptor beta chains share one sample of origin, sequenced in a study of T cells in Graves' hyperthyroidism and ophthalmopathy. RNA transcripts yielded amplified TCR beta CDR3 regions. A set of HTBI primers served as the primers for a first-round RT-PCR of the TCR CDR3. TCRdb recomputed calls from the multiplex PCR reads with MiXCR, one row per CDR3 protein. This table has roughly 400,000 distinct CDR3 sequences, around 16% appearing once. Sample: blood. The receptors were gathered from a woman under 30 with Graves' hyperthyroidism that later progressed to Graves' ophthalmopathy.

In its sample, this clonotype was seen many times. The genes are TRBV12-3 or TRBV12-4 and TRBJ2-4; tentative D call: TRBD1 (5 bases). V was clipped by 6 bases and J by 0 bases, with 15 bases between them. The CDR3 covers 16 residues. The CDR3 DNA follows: TGTGCCAGCAGGCCAAGACTCAGGGAAGCCAAAAACATTCAGTACTTC. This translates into CASRPRLREAKNIQYF.

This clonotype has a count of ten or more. This CDR3 reads CASSLAGNEQYF. The CDR3 bases are TGTGCCAGCAGTTTAGCGGGAAACGAGCAGTACTTC. The chain joins TRBV12-3 or TRBV12-4 to TRBJ2-7; D not resolved. The CDR3 consists of 12 residues. Trimming took 0 bases from V and 5 from J, leaving 5 bases between them.

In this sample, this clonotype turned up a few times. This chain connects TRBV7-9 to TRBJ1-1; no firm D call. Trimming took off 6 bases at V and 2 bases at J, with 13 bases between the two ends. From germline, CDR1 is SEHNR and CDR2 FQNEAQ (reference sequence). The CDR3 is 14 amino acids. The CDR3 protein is CASRSIGDNTEAFF. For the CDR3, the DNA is TGTGCCAGCAGGAGCATAGGAGACAACACTGAAGCTTTCTTT. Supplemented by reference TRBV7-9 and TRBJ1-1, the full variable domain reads DTGVSQNPRHKITKRGQNVTFRCDPISEHNRLYWYRQTLGQGPEFLTYFQNEAQLEKSRLLSDRFSAERPKGSFSTLEIQRTEQGDSAMYLCASRSIGDNTEAFFGQGTRLTVV.

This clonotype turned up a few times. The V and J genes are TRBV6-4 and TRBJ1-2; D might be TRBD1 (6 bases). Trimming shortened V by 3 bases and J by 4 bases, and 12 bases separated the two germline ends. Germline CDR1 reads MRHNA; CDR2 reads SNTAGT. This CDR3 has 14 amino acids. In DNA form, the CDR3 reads TGTGCCAGCAGTGAACAGGGCGATTCCTATGGCTACACCTTC. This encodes CASSEQGDSYGYTF.

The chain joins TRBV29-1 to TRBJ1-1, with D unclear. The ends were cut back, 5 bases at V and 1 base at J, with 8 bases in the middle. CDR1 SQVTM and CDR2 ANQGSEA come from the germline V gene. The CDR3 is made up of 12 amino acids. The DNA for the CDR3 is TGCAGCGTTAAACACACGAACACTGAAGCTTTCTTT. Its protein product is CSVKHTNTEAFF.

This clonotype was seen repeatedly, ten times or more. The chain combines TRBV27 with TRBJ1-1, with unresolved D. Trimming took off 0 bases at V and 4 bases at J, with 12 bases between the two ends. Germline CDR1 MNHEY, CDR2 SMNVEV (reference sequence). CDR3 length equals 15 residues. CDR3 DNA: TGTGCCAGCAGTTTATCGCTAGGGTCGGCCACTGAAGCTTTCTTT. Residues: CASSLSLGSATEAFF.

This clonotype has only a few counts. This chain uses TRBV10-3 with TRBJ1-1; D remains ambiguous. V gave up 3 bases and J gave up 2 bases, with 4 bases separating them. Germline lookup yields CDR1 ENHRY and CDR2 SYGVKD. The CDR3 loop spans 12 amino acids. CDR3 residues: CAISDYNTEAFF. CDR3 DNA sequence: TGTGCCATCAGTGATTATAACACTGAAGCTTTCTTT.

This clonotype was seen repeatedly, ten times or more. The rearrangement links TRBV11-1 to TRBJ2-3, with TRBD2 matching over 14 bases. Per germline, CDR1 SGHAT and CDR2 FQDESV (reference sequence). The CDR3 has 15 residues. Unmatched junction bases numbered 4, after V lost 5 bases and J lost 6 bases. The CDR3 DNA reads TGTGCCAGCAGCCCGCGGACTAGCGGGAGGGATACGCAGTATTTT. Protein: CASSPRTSGRDTQYF.

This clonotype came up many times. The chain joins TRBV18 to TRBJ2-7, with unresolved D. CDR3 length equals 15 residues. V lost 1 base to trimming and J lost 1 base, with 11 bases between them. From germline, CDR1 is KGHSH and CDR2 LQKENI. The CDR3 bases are TGTGCCAGCTCACCACAGTTAGCCGAATCCTACGAGCAGTACTTC. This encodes CASSPQLAESYEQYF.

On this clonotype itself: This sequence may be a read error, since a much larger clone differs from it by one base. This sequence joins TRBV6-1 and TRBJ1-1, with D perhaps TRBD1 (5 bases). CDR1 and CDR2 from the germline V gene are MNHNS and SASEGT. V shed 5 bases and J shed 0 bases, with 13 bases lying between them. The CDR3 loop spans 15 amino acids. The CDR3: CASSLRAGMNTEAFF. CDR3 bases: TGTGCCAGCAGTCTGCGAGCAGGGATGAACACTGAAGCTTTCTTT.

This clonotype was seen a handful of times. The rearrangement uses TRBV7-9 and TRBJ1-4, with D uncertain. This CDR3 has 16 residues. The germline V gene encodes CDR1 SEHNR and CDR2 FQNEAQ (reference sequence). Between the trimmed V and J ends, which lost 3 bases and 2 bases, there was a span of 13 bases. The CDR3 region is CASSFAGRTTNEKLFF. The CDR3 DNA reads TGTGCCAGCAGCTTTGCAGGCAGAACGACTAATGAAAAACTGTTTTTT.

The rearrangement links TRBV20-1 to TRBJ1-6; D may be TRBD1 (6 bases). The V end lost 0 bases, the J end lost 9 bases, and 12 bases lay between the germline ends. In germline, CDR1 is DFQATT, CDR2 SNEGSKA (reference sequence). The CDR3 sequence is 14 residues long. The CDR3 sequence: CSARDIRGSSPLHF. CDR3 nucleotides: TGCAGTGCTAGAGATATCAGGGGATCTTCACCCCTCCACTTT.

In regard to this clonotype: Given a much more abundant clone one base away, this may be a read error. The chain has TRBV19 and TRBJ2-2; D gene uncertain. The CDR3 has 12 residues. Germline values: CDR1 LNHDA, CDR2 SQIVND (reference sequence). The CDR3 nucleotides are TGTGCCAGTATAAGGTACACCGAGGAGCTGTTTTTT. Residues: CASIRYTEELFF.

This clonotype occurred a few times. The CDR3 sequence: CASSVGTENTEAFF. In nucleotides, the CDR3 is TGTGCCAGCAGCGTAGGTACCGAGAACACTGAAGCTTTCTTT. The chain links TRBV9 to TRBJ1-1; D gene ambiguous. The CDR3 is 14 residues long. Germline V gives CDR1 SGDLS, CDR2 YYNGEE. Trimming cost V 0 bases and J 1 base, with 7 bases left between them.

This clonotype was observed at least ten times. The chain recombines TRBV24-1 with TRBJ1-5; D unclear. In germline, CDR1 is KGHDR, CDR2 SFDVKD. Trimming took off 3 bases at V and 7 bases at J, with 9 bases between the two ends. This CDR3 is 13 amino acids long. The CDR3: CATSDLPGQPQHF. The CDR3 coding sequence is TGTGCCACCAGTGATCTTCCTGGGCAGCCCCAGCATTTT.

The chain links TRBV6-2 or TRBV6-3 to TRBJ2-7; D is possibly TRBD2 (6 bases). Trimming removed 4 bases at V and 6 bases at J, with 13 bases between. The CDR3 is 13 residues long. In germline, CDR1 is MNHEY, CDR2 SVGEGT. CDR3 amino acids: CASSSGDVVEQYF. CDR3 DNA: TGTGCCAGCAGTTCGGGGGATGTTGTCGAGCAGTACTTC.

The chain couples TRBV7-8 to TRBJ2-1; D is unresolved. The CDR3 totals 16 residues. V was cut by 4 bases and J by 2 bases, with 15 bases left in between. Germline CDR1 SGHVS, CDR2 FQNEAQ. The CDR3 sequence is CASSSLWQAAYNEQFF. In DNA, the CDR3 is TGTGCCAGCAGCTCGCTATGGCAGGCGGCCTACAATGAGCAGTTCTTC.